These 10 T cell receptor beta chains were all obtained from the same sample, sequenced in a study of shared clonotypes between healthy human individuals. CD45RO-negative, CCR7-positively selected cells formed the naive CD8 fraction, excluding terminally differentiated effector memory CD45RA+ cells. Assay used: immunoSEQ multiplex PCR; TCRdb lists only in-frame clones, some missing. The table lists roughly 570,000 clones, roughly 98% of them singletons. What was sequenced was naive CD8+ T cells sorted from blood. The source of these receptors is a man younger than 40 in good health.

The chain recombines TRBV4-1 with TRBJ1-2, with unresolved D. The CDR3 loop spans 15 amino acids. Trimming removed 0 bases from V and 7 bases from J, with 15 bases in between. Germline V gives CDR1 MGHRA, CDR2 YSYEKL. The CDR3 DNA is TGCGCCAGCAGCCAAGAAGGGTTGCAGTTTTCTGGCTACACCTTC. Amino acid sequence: CASSQEGLQFSGYTF.

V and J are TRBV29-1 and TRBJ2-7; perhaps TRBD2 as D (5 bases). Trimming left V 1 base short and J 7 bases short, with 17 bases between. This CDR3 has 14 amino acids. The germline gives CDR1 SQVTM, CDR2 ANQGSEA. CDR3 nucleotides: TGCAGCGTTGAAGCCCCATTGGGATCGGGGGAGCAGTACTTC. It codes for CSVEAPLGSGEQYF.

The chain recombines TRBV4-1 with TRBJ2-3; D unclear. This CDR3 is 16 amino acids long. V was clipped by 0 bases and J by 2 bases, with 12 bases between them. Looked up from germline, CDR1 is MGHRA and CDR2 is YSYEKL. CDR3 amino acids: CASSQDPLPSTDTQYF. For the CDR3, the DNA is TGCGCCAGCAGCCAAGATCCTCTCCCGTCCACAGATACGCAGTATTTT.

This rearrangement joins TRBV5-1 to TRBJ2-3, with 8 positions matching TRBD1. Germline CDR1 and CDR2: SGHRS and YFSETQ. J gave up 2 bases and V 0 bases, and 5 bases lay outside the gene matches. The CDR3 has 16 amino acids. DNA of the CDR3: TGCGCCAGCAGCTTGGTAACAGGGGGTACCACAGATACGCAGTATTTT. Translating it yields CASSLVTGGTTDTQYF.

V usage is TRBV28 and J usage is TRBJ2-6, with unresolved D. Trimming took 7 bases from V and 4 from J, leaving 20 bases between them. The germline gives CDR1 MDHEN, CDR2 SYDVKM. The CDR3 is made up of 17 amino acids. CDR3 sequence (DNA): TGTGCCAGCACCCTATCACTGGTCTCAGCGGGGGCCAACGTCCTGACTTTC. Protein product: CASTLSLVSAGANVLTF.

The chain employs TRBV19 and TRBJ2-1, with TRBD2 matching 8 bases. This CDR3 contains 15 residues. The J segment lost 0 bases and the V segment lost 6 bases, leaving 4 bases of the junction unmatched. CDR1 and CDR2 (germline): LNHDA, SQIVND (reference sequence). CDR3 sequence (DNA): TGTGCCAGTAGCACCAGCGGGGGCTCCTACAATGAGCAGTTCTTC. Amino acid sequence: CASSTSGGSYNEQFF.

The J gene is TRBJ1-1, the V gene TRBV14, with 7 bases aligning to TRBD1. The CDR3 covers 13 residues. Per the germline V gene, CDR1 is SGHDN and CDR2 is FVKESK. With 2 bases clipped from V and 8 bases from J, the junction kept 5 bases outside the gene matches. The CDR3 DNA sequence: TGTGCCAGCAGCCAAAATCTGGACAGGGAAGCTTTCTTT. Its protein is CASSQNLDREAFF.

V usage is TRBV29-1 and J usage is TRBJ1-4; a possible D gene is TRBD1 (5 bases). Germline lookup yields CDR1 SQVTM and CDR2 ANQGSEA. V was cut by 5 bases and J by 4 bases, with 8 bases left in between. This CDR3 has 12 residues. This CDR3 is CSVRGNNEKLFF. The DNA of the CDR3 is TGCAGCGTTCGGGGGAATAATGAAAAACTGTTTTTT.

CDR3 sequence reads: CASSEPREGNTEAFF. DNA for the CDR3: TGTGCCAGCAGTGAACCCAGGGAGGGAAACACTGAAGCTTTCTTT. The genes are TRBV25-1 and TRBJ1-1; a weak D match, TRBD1 (5 bases). Per the germline V gene, CDR1 is MGHDK and CDR2 is SYGVNS. This CDR3 has 15 residues. Trimming stripped 2 bases from V and 2 bases from J, with 12 bases between.

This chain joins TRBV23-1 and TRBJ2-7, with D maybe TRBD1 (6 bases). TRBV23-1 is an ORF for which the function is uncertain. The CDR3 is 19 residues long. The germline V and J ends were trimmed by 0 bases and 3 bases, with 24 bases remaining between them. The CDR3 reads CASSQSKNAPAGALYEQYF. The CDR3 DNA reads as TGCGCCAGCAGTCAATCAAAGAACGCCCCAGCAGGGGCTCTCTACGAGCAGTACTTC.